This T cell receptor (beta chain) was obtained from a study of T cell responses to AZD1222 COVID-19 vaccine. Clones were read by immunoSEQ multiplex PCR, and TCRdb kept only the in-frame ones, dropping some. In the table there are about 34,000 clones, about four fifths of which are singletons. Whole-study findings and limits: Most donors were white British and more were female, and clonal diversity was possibly underestimated.

On this clone itself: Its matching antigen is unknown.

The germline V gene encodes CDR1 LGHDT and CDR2 YNNKEL (reference sequence). The V gene end was trimmed by 4 bases and the J gene end by 7 bases; junction bases not matched to a gene: 7. There are 14 residues in the CDR3. The receptor was derived from an adult who received the AZD1222 COVID-19 vaccine. The specimen was peripheral blood, collected 28 days after the second AZD1222 dose. The chain has TRBV3-1 (or the pseudogene TRBV3-2) and TRBJ1-2, with 9 bases that match TRBD1. The CDR3 region is CASSLPGQGFGYTF. In DNA form, the CDR3 reads TGTGCCAGCAGCCTTCCGGGACAGGGATTTGGCTACACCTTC.